Below are 9 T cell receptor beta chains sequenced from a single sample in a study of shared clonotypes between healthy human individuals. Some clones are missing from TCRdb's copy, which holds only in-frame ones; the method was immunoSEQ multiplex PCR. The sample shows about 1.1 million clones, approximately 80% of them seen only once. The sequencing input was memory CD4+ T cells from PBMCs. Subset meaning: CD45RA-negative fraction. All receptors derive from a man aged 18 to 29 in good health. Some clones in this sample may be carry-over from other donors' samples.

This clone was counted many times. The chain couples TRBV27 to TRBJ2-5, with D maybe TRBD1 (6 bases). With 2 bases removed from V and 9 bases from J, the gap between germline ends came to 19 bases. CDR3 length equals 15 residues. Germline CDR1 reads MNHEY; CDR2 reads SMNVEV (reference sequence). The DNA of the CDR3 is TGTGCCAGCAGTTTAATTGGAGCAGGGGAGAGGTCCCAGTACTTC. The encoded protein is CASSLIGAGERSQYF.

This clone was counted a few times. This chain links TRBV30 with TRBJ1-1; 9 bases are shared with TRBD1. Germline CDR1 is GTSNPN and CDR2 is SVGIG (reference sequence). CDR3 length equals 14 residues. The J segment lost 6 bases and the V segment lost 3 bases, leaving 8 bases of the junction unmatched. The CDR3 is CAWRTGTGKPEAFF. The CDR3 bases are TGTGCCTGGAGGACGGGGACAGGGAAGCCTGAAGCTTTCTTT.

The rearrangement joins TRBV7-2 to TRBJ2-7; TRBD2 matches 8 bases. CDR1 and CDR2 from the germline V gene are SGHTA and FQGNSA. The CDR3 is 15 amino acids. J was trimmed by 5 bases and V by 5 bases; bases with no gene match: 11. CDR3 sequence reads: CASSLTSGPRDEQYF. The CDR3 DNA is TGTGCCAGCAGCCTAACTAGCGGCCCTCGGGACGAGCAGTACTTC. Filled out from reference TRBV7-2 and TRBJ2-7, the complete variable domain reads GAGVSQSPSNKVTEKGKDVELRCDPISGHTALYWYRQSLGQGLEFLIYFQGNSAPDKSGLPSDRFSAERTGGSVSTLTIQRTQQEDSAVYLCASSLTSGPRDEQYFGPGTRLTVT.

On this clone: A much larger clone differs from this one at a single base, so this may be a read error. The genes are TRBV5-5 and TRBJ2-7; 7 bases agree with TRBD1. V was pared by 5 bases and J by 3 bases, with 2 bases of the junction left unmatched. CDR1 SGHKS and CDR2 YYEKEE come from the germline V gene (reference sequence). The CDR3 sequence is 12 residues long. The chain's CDR3 is CASSRQGYEQYF. The DNA for the CDR3 is TGTGCCAGCAGTCGACAGGGCTACGAGCAGTACTTC.

This clone has more than one count but fewer than ten. This chain joins TRBV9 and TRBJ2-7; 10 bases map to TRBD2. The CDR3 has 16 residues. Germline V CDR1 and CDR2: SGDLS, YYNGEE. The ends lost 0 bases at V and 6 bases at J; junction bases unmatched: 9. CDR3 protein: CASSVDPVAGGGEQYF. In DNA form, the CDR3 reads TGTGCCAGCAGCGTAGATCCGGTAGCGGGAGGAGGCGAGCAGTACTTC. The whole variable domain, remainder taken from reference TRBV9 and TRBJ2-7, is DSGVTQTPKHLITATGQRVTLRCSPRSGDLSVYWYQQSLDQGLQFLIQYYNGEERAKGNILERFSAQQFPDLHSELNLSSLELGDSALYFCASSVDPVAGGGEQYFGPGTRLTVT.

This clone has a single count. A much more abundant neighbour one base away suggests this may be a read error. The chain uses TRBV7-2 and TRBJ1-1; D not certain. CDR1 SGHTA and CDR2 FQGNSA come from the germline V gene. Trimming removed 5 bases from V and 1 base from J, with 8 bases in between. This CDR3 comprises 13 residues. The CDR3 loop reads CASSRQKNTEAFF. CDR3 DNA sequence: TGTGCCAGCAGCCGCCAGAAGAACACTGAAGCTTTCTTT.

The chain links TRBV2 to TRBJ1-6, with 8 bases aligning to TRBD1. Trimming cost V 4 bases and J 7 bases; bases outside gene matches: 6. CDR1 and CDR2 from the germline V gene are SNHLY and FYNNEI. CDR3 length equals 15 residues. As DNA, the CDR3 is TGTGCCAGCAGTGGAACAGGGGGTTCGAATTCACCCCTCCACTTT. It is translated as CASSGTGGSNSPLHF.

The chain recombines TRBV5-1 with TRBJ2-5, with 10 bases that match TRBD2. This CDR3 spans 17 amino acids. Germline CDR1 reads SGHRS; CDR2 reads YFSETQ. V was pared by 4 bases and J by 1 base, with 10 bases of the junction left unmatched. The CDR3 nucleotides read TGCGCCAGCAGCCCCAAGAGGACTAGCGGCTCCCAAGAGACCCAGTACTTC. It encodes CASSPKRTSGSQETQYF.

This clone has ten or more counts. The chain carries TRBV27 and TRBJ1-5; D ambiguous. The CDR3 has 14 residues. The V end lost 5 bases, the J end lost 9 bases, and 17 bases lay between the germline ends. Looked up from germline, CDR1 is MNHEY and CDR2 is SMNVEV (reference sequence). CDR3 in amino acids: CASSPGGRERPQHF. CDR3 sequence (DNA): TGTGCCAGCAGTCCCGGCGGACGAGAAAGGCCCCAGCATTTT.